Listed below are T cell receptor beta chains from one sample, sequenced in a study of blood T cell repertoires in COVID-19. The method was immunoSEQ multiplex PCR; TCRdb's version includes in-frame clones alone and lacks a portion of them. The sample holds 150,000 to 200,000 clones, approximately 88% seen once. Sample: peripheral blood. The receptor source for this set is a woman aged 35 to 49 with COVID-19, enrolled during active disease. CDR3s leave out the opening cysteine and the closing phenylalanine or tryptophan. D genes are given only for firm matches. Expanded clones are given a class, and other clones once, few, many or no size at all.

j_call: TRBJ2-2; clone_size: few; v_call: TRBV5-1; d_call: .; cdr3_aa: ASSPPTANTGELF
j_call: TRBJ2-3; clone_size: .; v_call: TRBV3-1/TRBV3-2; d_call: .; cdr3_aa: ASSQEWTLTDTQY
j_call: TRBJ1-1; clone_size: .; v_call: TRBV10-3; d_call: .; cdr3_aa: AISADRMNTEVF
j_call: TRBJ2-3; clone_size: .; v_call: TRBV7-9; d_call: .; cdr3_aa: AKQGISDTQY
j_call: TRBJ2-3; clone_size: .; v_call: TRBV25-1; d_call: TRBD1; cdr3_aa: ASSAPGQGRADTQY
j_call: TRBJ1-5; clone_size: .; v_call: TRBV19; d_call: TRBD1; cdr3_aa: ASSMTGDQPQH
j_call: TRBJ2-7; clone_size: .; v_call: TRBV6-2/TRBV6-3; d_call: TRBD1; cdr3_aa: ASSYSGDSSYEQY
j_call: TRBJ1-1; clone_size: .; v_call: TRBV6-5; d_call: .; cdr3_aa: ASILSEAF
j_call: TRBJ1-1; clone_size: .; v_call: TRBV10-1; d_call: TRBD1; cdr3_aa: ASSASTGSTEAF
j_call: TRBJ2-5; clone_size: .; v_call: TRBV13; d_call: .; cdr3_aa: ASSLGGQGRHQETQY
j_call: TRBJ2-7; clone_size: .; v_call: TRBV28; d_call: .; cdr3_aa: ASSPPQRRAYEQY
j_call: TRBJ2-3; clone_size: .; v_call: TRBV3-1/TRBV3-2; d_call: TRBD2; cdr3_aa: ASSISGREGDTQY
j_call: TRBJ1-1; clone_size: .; v_call: TRBV19; d_call: .; cdr3_aa: ASSILFSDTEAF
j_call: TRBJ1-1; clone_size: few; v_call: TRBV4-1; d_call: .; cdr3_aa: ASSQAGNTEAF
j_call: TRBJ2-1; clone_size: .; v_call: TRBV19; d_call: .; cdr3_aa: ASSDSGQRRNNEQF
j_call: TRBJ2-3; clone_size: .; v_call: TRBV6-5; d_call: .; cdr3_aa: ASKRTAKDTQY
j_call: TRBJ1-1; clone_size: .; v_call: TRBV6-5; d_call: TRBD1; cdr3_aa: ASIGTGYDTEAF
j_call: TRBJ2-7; clone_size: .; v_call: TRBV23-1; d_call: .; cdr3_aa: ASRMSRDNYEQY
j_call: TRBJ2-5; clone_size: .; v_call: TRBV6-5; d_call: TRBD1; cdr3_aa: ASSRAQGAGETQY
j_call: TRBJ2-2; clone_size: .; v_call: TRBV5-1; d_call: TRBD2; cdr3_aa: ASSLRLAGGPSTGELF
j_call: TRBJ2-7; clone_size: .; v_call: TRBV3-1/TRBV3-2; d_call: .; cdr3_aa: ASSLQRAPRDEQY
j_call: TRBJ2-2; clone_size: .; v_call: TRBV29-1; d_call: .; cdr3_aa: SVAEPDLGAYPGELF
j_call: TRBJ1-3; clone_size: .; v_call: TRBV24-1; d_call: TRBD1; cdr3_aa: ATSDPGDRAGNTIY
j_call: TRBJ2-2; clone_size: .; v_call: TRBV18; d_call: TRBD1; cdr3_aa: ASSPPTGGTGELF